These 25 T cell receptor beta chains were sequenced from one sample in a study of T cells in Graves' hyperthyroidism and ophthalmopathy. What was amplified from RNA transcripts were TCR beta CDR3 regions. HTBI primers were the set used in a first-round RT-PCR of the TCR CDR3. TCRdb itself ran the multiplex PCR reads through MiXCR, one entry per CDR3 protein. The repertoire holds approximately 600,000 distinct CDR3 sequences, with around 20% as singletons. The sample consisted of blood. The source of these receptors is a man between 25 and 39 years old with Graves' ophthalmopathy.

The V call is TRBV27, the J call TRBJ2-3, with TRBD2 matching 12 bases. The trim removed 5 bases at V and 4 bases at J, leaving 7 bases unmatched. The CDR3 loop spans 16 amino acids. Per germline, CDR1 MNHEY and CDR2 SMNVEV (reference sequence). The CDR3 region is CASSLMTSGSSDTQYF. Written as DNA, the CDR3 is TGTGCCAGCAGTCTAATGACTAGCGGGAGCTCAGATACGCAGTATTTT.

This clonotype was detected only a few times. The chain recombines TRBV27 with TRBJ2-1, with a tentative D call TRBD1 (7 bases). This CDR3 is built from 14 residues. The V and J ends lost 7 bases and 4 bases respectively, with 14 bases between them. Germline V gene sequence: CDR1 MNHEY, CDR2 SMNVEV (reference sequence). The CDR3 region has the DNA TGTGCCAGCACCCCGGGGGACAGATACAATGAGCAGTTCTTC. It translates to CASTPGDRYNEQFF.

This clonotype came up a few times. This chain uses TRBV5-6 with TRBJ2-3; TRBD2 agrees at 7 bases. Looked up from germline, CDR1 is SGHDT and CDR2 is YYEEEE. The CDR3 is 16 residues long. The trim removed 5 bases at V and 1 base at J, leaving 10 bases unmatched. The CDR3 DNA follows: TGTGCCAGCAGGAATACTTCACGGGGGGGCACAGATACGCAGTATTTT. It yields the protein CASRNTSRGGTDTQYF.

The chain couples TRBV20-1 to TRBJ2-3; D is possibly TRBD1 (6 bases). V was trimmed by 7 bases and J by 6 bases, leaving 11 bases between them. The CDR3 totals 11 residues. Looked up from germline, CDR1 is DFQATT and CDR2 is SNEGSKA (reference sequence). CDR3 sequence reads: CSEKRGDTQYF. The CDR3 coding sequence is TGCAGTGAAAAGAGGGGGGATACGCAGTATTTT.

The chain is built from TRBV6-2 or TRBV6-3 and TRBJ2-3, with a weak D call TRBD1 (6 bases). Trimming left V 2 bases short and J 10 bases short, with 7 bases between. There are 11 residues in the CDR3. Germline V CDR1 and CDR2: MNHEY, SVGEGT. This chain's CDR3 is CASSYDRPQYF. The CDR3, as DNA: TGTGCCAGCAGTTACGACAGGCCGCAGTATTTT.

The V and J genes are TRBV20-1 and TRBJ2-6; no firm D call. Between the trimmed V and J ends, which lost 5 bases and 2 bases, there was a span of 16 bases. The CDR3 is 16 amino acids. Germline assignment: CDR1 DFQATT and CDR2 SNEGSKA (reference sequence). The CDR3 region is CSAADTIGPGANVLTF. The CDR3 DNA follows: TGCAGTGCTGCCGACACCATTGGGCCTGGGGCCAACGTCCTGACTTTC.

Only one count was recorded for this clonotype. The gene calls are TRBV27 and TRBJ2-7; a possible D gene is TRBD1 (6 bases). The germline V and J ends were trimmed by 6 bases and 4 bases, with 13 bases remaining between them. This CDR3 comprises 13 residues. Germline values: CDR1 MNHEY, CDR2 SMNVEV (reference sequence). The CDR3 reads CASSGTLLYEQYF. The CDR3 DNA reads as TGTGCCAGCAGCGGGACACTTCTGTACGAGCAGTACTTC.

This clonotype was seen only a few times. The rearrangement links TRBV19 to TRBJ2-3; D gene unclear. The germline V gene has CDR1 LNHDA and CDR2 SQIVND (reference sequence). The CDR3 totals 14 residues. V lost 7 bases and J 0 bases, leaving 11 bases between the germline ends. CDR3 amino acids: CASTPSGSTDTQYF. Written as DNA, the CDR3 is TGTGCCAGTACCCCCAGTGGTAGCACAGATACGCAGTATTTT.

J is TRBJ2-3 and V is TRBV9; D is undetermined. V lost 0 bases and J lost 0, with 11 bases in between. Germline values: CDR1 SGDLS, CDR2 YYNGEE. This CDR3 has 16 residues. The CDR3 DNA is TGTGCCAGCAGCGTAGGCCCAGGCTTGAGCACAGATACGCAGTATTTT. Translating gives CASSVGPGLSTDTQYF.

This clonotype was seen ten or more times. The CDR3 bases are TGTGCCAGCAGCCCTCTAGCGCGGCTGGACTACGAGCAGTACTTC. Its protein product is CASSPLARLDYEQYF. This sequence joins TRBV7-8 and TRBJ2-7; D may be TRBD2 (6 bases). The germline V gene has CDR1 SGHVS and CDR2 FQNEAQ. V lost 5 bases and J 3 bases, leaving 17 bases between the germline ends. CDR3 length: 15 residues.

The CDR3 DNA follows: TGTGCCAGCAGCGTCACGGGACAAGCTGAAAAACTGTTTTTT. Residues: CASSVTGQAEKLFF. The chain has TRBV9 and TRBJ1-4, with D possibly TRBD1 on 6 matching bases. This CDR3 spans 14 amino acids. V was cut by 2 bases and J by 7 bases, with 12 bases left in between. Germline CDR1 SGDLS, CDR2 YYNGEE.

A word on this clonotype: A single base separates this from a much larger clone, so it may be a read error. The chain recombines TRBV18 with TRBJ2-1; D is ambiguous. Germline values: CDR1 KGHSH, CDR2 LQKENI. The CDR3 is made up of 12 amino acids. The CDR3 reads CASHTRANEQSF. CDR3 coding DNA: TGTGCCTCACACACCCGGGCCAATGAGCAGTCCTTC.

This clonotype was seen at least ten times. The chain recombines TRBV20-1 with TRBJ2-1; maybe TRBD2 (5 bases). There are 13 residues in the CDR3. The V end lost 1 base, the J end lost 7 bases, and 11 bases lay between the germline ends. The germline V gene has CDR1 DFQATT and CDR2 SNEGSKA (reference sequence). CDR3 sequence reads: CSARGKTGNEQFF. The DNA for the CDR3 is TGCAGTGCTAGAGGGAAAACGGGGAATGAGCAGTTCTTC.

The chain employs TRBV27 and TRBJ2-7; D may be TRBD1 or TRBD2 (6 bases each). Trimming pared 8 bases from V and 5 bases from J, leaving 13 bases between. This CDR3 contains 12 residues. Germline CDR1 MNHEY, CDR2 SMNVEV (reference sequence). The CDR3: CASGGPGDEQYF. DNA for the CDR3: TGTGCCAGCGGGGGGCCAGGGGACGAGCAGTACTTC.

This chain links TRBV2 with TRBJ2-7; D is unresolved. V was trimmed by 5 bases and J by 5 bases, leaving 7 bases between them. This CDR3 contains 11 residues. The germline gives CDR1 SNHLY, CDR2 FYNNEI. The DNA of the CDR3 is TGTGCCAGCAGTTTTGATAACGAGCAGTACTTC. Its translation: CASSFDNEQYF.

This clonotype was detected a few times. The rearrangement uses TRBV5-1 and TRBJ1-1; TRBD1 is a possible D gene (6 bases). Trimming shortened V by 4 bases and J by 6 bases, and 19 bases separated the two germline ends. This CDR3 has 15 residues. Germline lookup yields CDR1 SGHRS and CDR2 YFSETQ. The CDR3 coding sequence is TGCGCCAGCAGCGACATGGGGGGGCAGGGGTCTGAAGCTTTCTTT. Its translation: CASSDMGGQGSEAFF.

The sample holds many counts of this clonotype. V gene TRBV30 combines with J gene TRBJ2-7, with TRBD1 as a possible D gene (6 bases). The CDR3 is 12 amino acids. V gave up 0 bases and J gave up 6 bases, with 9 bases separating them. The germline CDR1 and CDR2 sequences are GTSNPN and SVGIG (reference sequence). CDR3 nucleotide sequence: TGTGCCTGGAGTGTAGGGGGAGCCGAGCAGTACTTC. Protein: CAWSVGGAEQYF.

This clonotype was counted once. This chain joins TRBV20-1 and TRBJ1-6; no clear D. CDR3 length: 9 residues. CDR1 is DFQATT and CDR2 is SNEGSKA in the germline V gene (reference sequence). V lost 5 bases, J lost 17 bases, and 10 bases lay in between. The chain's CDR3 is CSAAPPFHF. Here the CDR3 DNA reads TGCAGTGCTGCCCCCCCCTTCCACTTT.

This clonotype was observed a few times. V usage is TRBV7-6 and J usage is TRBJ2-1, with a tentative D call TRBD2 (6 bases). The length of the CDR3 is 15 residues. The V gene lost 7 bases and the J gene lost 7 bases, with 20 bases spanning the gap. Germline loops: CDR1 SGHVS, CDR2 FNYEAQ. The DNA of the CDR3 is TGTGCCAGCAACGTTCCGGGACTCCAGGGAAATGAGCAGTTCTTC. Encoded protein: CASNVPGLQGNEQFF.

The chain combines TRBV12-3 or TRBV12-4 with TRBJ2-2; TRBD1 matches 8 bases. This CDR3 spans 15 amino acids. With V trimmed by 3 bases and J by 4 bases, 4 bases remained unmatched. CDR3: CASSLQGAPTGELFF. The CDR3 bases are TGTGCCAGCAGTTTGCAGGGGGCGCCCACCGGGGAGCTGTTTTTT.

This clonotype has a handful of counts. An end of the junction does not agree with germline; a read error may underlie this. The CDR3 coding sequence is TGTGCCCGGAGTGCGGGGACCCAATCCACCTTC. Translation: CARSAGTQSTF. V gene TRBV30 combines with J gene TRBJ1-2; perhaps TRBD1 as D (5 bases). Germline values: CDR1 GTSNPN, CDR2 SVGIG (reference sequence). The CDR3 runs to 11 residues.

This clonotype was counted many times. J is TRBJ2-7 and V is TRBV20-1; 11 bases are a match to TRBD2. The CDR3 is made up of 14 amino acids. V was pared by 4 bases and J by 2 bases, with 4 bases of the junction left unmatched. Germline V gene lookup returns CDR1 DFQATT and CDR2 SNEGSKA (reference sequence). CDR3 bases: TGCAGTGCTAAAACTAGCGGGAGCACCTACGAGCAGTACTTC. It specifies CSAKTSGSTYEQYF.

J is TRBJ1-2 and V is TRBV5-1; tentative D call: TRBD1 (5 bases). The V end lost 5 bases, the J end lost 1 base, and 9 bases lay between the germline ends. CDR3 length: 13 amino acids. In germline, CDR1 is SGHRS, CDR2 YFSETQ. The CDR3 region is CASRRDGNYGYTF. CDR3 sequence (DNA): TGCGCCAGCAGAAGGGACGGTAACTATGGCTACACCTTC.

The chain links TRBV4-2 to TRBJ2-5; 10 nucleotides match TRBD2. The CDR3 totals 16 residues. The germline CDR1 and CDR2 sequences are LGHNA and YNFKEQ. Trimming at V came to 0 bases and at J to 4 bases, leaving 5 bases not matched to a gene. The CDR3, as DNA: TGTGCCAGCAGCCAAGATAAGCGGGAGGGGGGAGAGACCCAGTACTTC. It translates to CASSQDKREGGETQYF.

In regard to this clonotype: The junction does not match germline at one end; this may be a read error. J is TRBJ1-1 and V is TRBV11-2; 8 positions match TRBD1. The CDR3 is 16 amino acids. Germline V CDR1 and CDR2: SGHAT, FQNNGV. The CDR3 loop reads CASGLGRQGAGTEAFF. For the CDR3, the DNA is TGTGCCAGCGGCTTAGGGCGGCAGGGGGCGGGAACTGAAGCTTTCTTT.